This TCR beta chain stems from a study of control samples from healthy donors and cancer patients. Method: immunoSEQ multiplex PCR; TCRdb's copy keeps in-frame clones and lacks some. In the table there are approximately 120,000 clones, around nine tenths of which are singletons. This clone appeared a few times. V shed 3 bases and J shed 6 bases, with 16 bases lying between them. The CDR3 is 15 amino acids. Germline values: CDR1 MRHNA, CDR2 SNTAGT. This chain uses TRBV6-4 with TRBJ2-3; D remains ambiguous. Sequencing used blood. The receptor was isolated from a human donor in good health. The donor label of this sample is uncertain. The CDR3 reads CASSESYGGPDTQYF. CDR3 coding DNA: TGTGCCAGCAGTGAATCTTACGGCGGCCCCGATACGCAGTATTTT.